One sample yielded the 6 T cell receptor beta chains listed below, sequenced in a study of T cells in Graves' hyperthyroidism and ophthalmopathy. Regions amplified from RNA transcripts were the TCR beta CDR3 regions. The HTBI primer set served for first-round RT-PCR of the TCR CDR3. TCRdb used MiXCR to reprocess the multiplex PCR reads, holding one entry per CDR3 protein. The data show about 570,000 distinct CDR3 sequences, about half seen once. Sequencing used peripheral blood or thyroid tissue (not recorded which). Every receptor here comes from an adult woman with Graves' disease, either hyperthyroidism or ophthalmopathy (not recorded which).

The chain joins TRBV10-1 to TRBJ2-5; 10 nucleotides agree with TRBD2. The CDR3 length is 15 residues. Per the germline V gene, CDR1 is WNHNN and CDR2 is SYGVQD (reference sequence). The ends lost 4 bases at V and 0 bases at J; junction bases unmatched: 2. This CDR3 is CASSGGTSDQETQYF. The CDR3 DNA reads TGCGCCAGCAGTGGAGGGACTAGCGACCAAGAGACCCAGTACTTC.

CDR3 loop: CASSLEATPALVETQYF. DNA of the CDR3: TGTGCCAGCAGTTTAGAGGCGACTCCGGCTTTGGTGGAGACCCAGTACTTC. The chain has TRBV27 and TRBJ2-5; no clear D gene. V lost 2 bases and J 5 bases, leaving 21 bases between the germline ends. Looked up from germline, CDR1 is MNHEY and CDR2 is SMNVEV (reference sequence). The CDR3 has 17 residues.

This clonotype showed up many times. The chain carries TRBV2 and TRBJ1-4; weak D call: TRBD1 (5 bases). V lost 2 bases to trimming and J lost 6 bases, with 10 bases between them. Germline V gives CDR1 SNHLY, CDR2 FYNNEI. The CDR3 totals 14 residues. The CDR3 here is CASSETLGDEKLFF. The CDR3 region has the DNA TGTGCCAGCAGTGAAACCCTGGGGGATGAAAAACTGTTTTTT. The variable domain in full, completed from reference TRBV2 and TRBJ1-4, reads EPEVTQTPSHQVTQMGQEVILRCVPISNHLYFYWYRQILGQKVEFLVSFYNNEISEKSEIFDDQFSVERPDGSNFTLKIRSTKLEDSAMYFCASSETLGDEKLFFGSGTQLSVL.

At least ten counts were recorded for this clonotype. The junction differs from germline at one of its ends, possibly a read error. Written as DNA, the CDR3 is TGTGCCAGCAGCTTACGTGGAGGGGATCTAACTTTC. The encoded protein is CASSLRGGDLTF. The chain is built from TRBV7-6 and TRBJ2-7, with D possibly matching TRBD2 (6 bases). Germline V lookup: CDR1 SGHVS, CDR2 FNYEAQ. This CDR3 contains 12 residues.

The rearrangement uses TRBV15 and TRBJ1-1, with a weak D call TRBD1 (6 bases). The germline gives CDR1 LNHNV, CDR2 YYDKDF (reference sequence). V lost 4 bases to trimming and J lost 1 base, with 16 bases between them. The CDR3 consists of 16 residues. CDR3 protein: CATSKEIGQWNTEAFF. The CDR3 bases are TGTGCCACCAGCAAAGAAATAGGACAGTGGAACACTGAAGCTTTCTTT.

This clonotype has ten or more counts. The chain joins TRBV11-2 to TRBJ1-2, with 9 bases aligning to TRBD1. Germline CDR1 SGHAT, CDR2 FQNNGV. J was trimmed by 6 bases and V by 4 bases; bases with no gene match: 9. There are 15 residues in the CDR3. The CDR3 loop is CASSSPRTGEDGYTF. CDR3 DNA sequence: TGTGCCAGCAGCTCCCCGCGGACAGGGGAGGATGGCTACACCTTC.